This T cell receptor beta chain was captured by sequencing in a study of T cell changes during pregnancy in multiple sclerosis. This CDR3 has 16 residues. V was clipped by 5 bases and J by 6 bases, with 20 bases between them. Germline V gene lookup returns CDR1 MDHEN and CDR2 SYDVKM. Assay used: immunoSEQ multiplex PCR; TCRdb lists only in-frame clones, some missing. The table includes some 80,000 clones, around 92% detected once. The chain combines TRBV28 with TRBJ1-5; D may be TRBD1 (6 bases). The origin of this receptor is a female donor in good health, enrolled as a control in a pregnancy study. The sample consisted of peripheral blood, taken in the first trimester of pregnancy. CDR3 bases: TGTGCCAGCAGTCTCTTGGGGGGGGGCGTCGGTCAGCCCCAGCATTTT. Translated, it gives CASSLLGGGVGQPQHF.